This T cell receptor beta chain originates from a study of cytomegalovirus exposure and HLA in healthy donors. Overall study findings and caveats: A few V segments could not be told apart, such as TRBV6-2 and TRBV6-3, and were left out.

Comments on this clone: Its antigen is unknown.

Researchers ran the PCR with 60 Vbeta and 13 Jbeta primers. This table comes from immunoSEQ multiplex PCR, and its TCRdb copy is limited to in-frame clones, with some not included. The table shows about 130,000 clones, with 60% to 80% occurring only once. Germline values: CDR1 SGDLS, CDR2 YYNGEE. The J segment lost 0 bases and the V segment lost 3 bases, leaving 3 bases of the junction unmatched. CDR3 length: 15 residues. The receptor's source is a male donor in good health and CMV-seronegative. The chain links TRBV9 to TRBJ1-3; 7 bases map to TRBD1. Input material: PBMCs. DNA of the CDR3: TGTGCCAGCAGCGGTACAGGGGACTCTGGAAACACCATATATTTT. Translation gives CASSGTGDSGNTIYF.